This T cell receptor (beta chain) stems from a study of early stage breast cancer tumors. Study details: About 70% of the 16 invasive tumors were ER+, PR+ and HER2-. Each sample averaged around 10-fold read coverage.

This CDR3 comprises 14 residues. V lost 4 bases and J 2 bases, leaving 12 bases between the germline ends. The germline V gene encodes CDR1 SGHRS and CDR2 YFSETQ. With respect to this clone: Its target is unknown.

Profiling relied on immunoSEQ multiplex PCR, and the TCRdb table lists in-frame clones only, not all of them. The sample lists about 48,000 clones; 83% were seen once. General study findings and limits: Commonly generated sequences made up most enriched TCRB sequences shared between patients. Bulk DNA sequencing of unsorted cells missed chain pairing and markers.

The source of this sequence is a person aged 45-65 years with breast cancer. The chain is built from TRBV5-1 and TRBJ1-2; D is unclear. Sample: blood. Written as DNA, the CDR3 is TGCGCCAGCAGCGTAGAACGGCCGAACTATGGCTACACCTTC. This encodes CASSVERPNYGYTF.